By share, the clone carrying this TCR beta chain ranks as medium-sized. The antigen remains unidentified. The sample is drawn from a study of T cell responses to AZD1222 COVID-19 vaccine. Using immunoSEQ multiplex PCR, the repertoire was profiled, and TCRdb retains in-frame clones only, with some absent. The sample carries roughly 80,000 clones, roughly 90% recorded once. The CDR3 has 13 residues. The V and J ends lost 5 bases and 0 bases respectively, with 7 bases between them. Germline V gives CDR1 MNHEY, CDR2 SVGEGT. General study points: Clonal diversity was possibly underestimated, and the donors were mostly white British, with more females. Spike-specific TCR breadth and depth grew following two AZD1222 doses. Repertoire sampling was restricted to post-peak T cell response timepoints. CD4 TCRs associated with vaccination spanned spike, dominating at 160-218 and 743-854.

This TCR was recovered from an adult in good health. Specimen: peripheral blood, collected on day 0 of AZD1222 vaccination. The rearrangement uses TRBV6-2 or TRBV6-3 and TRBJ1-1; D is unclear. The CDR3 DNA is TGTGCCAGCAGTGCTTACATGAACACTGAAGCTTTCTTT. This translates into CASSAYMNTEAFF.